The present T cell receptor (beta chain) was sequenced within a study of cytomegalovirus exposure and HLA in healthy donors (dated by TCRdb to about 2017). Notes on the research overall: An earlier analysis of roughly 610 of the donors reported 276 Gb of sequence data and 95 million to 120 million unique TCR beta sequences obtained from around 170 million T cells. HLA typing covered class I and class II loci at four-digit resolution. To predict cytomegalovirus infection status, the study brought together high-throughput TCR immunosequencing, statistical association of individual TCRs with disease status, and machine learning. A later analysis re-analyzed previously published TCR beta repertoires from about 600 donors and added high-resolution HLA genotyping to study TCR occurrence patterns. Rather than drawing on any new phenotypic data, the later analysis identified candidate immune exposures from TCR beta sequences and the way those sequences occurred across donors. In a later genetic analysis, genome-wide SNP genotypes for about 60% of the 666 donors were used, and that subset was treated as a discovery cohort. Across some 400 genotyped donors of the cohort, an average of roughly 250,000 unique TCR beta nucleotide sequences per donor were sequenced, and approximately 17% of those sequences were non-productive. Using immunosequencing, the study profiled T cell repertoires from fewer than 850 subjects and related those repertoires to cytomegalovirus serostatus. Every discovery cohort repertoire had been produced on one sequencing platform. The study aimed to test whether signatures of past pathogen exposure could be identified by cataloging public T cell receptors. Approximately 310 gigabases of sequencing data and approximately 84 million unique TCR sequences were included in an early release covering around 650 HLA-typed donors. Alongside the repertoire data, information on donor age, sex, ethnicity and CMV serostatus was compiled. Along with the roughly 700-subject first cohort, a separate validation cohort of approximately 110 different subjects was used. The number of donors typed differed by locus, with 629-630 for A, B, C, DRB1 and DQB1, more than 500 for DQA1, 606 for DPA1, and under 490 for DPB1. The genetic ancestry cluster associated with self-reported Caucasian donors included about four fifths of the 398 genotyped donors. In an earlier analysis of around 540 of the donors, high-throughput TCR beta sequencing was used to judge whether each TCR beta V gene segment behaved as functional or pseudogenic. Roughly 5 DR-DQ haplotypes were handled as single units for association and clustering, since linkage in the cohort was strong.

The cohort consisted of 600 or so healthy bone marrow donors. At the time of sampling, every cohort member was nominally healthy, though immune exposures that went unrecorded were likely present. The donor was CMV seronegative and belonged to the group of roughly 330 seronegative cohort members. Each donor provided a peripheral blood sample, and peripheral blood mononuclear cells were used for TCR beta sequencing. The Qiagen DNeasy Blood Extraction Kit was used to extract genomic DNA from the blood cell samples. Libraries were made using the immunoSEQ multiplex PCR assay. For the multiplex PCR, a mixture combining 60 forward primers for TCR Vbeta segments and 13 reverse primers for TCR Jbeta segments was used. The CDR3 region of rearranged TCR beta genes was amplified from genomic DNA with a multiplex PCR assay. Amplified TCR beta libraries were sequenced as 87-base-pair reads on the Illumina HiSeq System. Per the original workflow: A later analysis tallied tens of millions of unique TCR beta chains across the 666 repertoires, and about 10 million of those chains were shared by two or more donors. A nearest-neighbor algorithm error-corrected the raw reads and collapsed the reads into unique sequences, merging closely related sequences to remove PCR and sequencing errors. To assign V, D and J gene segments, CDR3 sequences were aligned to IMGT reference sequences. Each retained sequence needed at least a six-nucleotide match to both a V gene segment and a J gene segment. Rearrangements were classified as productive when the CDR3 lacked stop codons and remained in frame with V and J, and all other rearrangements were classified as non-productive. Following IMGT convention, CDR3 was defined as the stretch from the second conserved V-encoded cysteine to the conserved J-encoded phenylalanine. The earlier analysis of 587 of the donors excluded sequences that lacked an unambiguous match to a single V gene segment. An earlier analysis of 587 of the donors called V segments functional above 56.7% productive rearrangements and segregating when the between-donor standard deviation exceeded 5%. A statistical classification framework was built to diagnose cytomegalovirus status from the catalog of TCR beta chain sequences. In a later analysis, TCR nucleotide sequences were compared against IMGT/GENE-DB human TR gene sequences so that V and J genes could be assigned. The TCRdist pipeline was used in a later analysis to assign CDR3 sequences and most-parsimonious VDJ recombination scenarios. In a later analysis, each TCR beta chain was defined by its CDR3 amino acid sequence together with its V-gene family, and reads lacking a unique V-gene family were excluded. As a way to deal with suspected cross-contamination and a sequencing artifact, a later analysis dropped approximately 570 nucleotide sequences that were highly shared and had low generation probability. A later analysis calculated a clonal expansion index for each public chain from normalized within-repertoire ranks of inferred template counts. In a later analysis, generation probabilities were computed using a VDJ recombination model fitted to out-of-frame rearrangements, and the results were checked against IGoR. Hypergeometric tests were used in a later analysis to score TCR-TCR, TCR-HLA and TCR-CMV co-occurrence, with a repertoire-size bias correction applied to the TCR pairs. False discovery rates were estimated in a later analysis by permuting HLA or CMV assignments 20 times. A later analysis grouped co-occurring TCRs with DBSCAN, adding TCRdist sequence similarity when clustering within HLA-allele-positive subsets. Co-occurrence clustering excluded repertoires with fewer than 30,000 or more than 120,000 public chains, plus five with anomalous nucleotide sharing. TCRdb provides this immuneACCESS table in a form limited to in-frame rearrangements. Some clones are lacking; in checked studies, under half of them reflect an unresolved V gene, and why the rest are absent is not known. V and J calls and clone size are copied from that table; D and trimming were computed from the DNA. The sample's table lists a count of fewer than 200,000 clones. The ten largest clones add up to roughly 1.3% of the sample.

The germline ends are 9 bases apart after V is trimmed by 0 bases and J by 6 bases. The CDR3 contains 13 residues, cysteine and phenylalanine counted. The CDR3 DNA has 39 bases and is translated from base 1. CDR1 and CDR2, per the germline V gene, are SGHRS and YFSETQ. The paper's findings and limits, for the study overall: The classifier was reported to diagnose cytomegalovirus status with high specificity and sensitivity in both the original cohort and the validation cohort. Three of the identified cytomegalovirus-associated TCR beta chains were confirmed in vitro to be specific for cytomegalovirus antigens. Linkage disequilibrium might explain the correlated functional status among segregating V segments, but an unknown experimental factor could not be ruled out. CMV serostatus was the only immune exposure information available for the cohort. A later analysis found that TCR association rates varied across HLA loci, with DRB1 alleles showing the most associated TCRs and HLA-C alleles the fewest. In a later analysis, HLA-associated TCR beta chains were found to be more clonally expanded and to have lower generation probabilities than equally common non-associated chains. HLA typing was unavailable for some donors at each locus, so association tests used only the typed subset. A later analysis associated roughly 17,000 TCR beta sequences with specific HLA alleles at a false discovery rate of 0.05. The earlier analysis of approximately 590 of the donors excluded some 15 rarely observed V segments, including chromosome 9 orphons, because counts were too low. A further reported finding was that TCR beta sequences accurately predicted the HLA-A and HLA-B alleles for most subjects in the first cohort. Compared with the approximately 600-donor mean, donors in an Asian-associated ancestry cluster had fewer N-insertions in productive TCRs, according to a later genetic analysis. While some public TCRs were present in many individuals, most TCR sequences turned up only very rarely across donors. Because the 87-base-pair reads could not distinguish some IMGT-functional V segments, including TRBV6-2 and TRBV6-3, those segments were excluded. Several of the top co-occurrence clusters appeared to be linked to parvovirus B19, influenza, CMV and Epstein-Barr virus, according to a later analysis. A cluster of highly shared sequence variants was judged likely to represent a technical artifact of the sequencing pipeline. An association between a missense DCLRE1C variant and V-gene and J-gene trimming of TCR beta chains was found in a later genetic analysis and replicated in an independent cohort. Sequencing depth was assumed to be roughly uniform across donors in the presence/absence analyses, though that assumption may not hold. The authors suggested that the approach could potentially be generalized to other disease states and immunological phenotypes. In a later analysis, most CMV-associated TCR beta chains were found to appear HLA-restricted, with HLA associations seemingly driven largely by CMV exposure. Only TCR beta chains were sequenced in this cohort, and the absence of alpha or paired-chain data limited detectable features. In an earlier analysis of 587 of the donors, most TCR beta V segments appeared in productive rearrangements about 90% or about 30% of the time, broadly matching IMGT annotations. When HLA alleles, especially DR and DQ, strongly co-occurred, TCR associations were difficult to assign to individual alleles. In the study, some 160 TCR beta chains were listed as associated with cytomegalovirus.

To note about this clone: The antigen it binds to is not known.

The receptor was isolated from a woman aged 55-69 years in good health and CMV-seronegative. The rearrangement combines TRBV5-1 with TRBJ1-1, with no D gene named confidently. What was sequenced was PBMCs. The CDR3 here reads CASSLARTAEAFF. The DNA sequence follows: TGCGCCAGCAGCTTGGCCCGAACGGCTGAAGCTTTCTTT.